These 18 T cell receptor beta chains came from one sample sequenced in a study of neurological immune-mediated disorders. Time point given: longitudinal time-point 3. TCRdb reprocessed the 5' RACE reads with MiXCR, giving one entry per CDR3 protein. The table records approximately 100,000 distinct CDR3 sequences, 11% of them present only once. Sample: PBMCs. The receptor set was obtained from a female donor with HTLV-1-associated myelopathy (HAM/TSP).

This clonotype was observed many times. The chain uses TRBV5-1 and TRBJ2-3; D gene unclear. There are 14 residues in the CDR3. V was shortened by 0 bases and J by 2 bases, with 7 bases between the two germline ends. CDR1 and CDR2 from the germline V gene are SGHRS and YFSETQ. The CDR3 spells CASSLVATTDTQYF. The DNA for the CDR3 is TGCGCCAGCAGCTTGGTCGCAACCACAGATACGCAGTATTTT.

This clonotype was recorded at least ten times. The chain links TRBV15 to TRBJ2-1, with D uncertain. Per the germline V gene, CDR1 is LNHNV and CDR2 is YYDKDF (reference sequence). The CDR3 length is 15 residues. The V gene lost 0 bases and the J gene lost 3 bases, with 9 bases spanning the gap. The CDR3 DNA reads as TGTGCCACCAGCAGAGAGGCAGAGCTCTACAATGAGCAGTTCTTC. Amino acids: CATSREAELYNEQFF.

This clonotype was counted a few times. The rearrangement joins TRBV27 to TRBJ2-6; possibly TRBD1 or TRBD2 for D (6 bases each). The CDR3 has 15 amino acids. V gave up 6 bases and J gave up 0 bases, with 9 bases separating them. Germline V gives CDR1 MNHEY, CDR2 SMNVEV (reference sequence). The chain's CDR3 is CASRRGDSGANVLTF. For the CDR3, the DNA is TGTGCCAGCAGGAGGGGGGACTCTGGGGCCAACGTCCTGACTTTC.

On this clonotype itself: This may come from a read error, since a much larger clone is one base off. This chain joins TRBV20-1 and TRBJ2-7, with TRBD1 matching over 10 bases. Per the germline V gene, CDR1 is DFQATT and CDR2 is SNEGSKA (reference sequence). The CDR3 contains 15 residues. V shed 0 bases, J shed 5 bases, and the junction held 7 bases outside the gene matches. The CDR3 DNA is TGCAGTGCTAGAGATCTCTCGGACAGGGGGAACGAGCAGTACGTC. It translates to CSARDLSDRGNEQYV.

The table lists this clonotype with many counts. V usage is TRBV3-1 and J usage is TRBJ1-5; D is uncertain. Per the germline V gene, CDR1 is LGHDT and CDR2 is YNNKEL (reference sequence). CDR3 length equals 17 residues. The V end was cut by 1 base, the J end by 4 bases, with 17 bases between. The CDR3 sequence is CASSQGTFGISNQPQHF. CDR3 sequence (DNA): TGTGCCAGCAGCCAAGGAACATTTGGAATATCGAATCAGCCCCAGCATTTT. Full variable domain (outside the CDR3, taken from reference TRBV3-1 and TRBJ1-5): DTAVSQTPKYLVTQMGNDKSIKCEQNLGHDTMYWYKQDSKKFLKIMFSYNNKELIINETVPNRFSPKSPDKAHLNLHINSLELGDSAVYFCASSQGTFGISNQPQHFGDGTRLSIL.

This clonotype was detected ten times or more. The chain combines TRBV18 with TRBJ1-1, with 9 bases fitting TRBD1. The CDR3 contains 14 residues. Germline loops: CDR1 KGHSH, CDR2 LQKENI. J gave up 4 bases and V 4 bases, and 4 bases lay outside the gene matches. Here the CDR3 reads CASSLQGASTEAFF. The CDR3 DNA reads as TGTGCCAGCTCACTACAGGGGGCGAGCACTGAAGCTTTCTTT.

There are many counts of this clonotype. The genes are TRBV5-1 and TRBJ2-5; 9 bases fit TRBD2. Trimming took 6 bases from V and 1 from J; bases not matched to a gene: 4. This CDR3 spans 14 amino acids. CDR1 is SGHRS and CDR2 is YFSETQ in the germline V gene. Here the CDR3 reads CASKLAGAQETQYF. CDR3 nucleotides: TGCGCCAGCAAGTTAGCGGGGGCCCAAGAGACCCAGTACTTC.

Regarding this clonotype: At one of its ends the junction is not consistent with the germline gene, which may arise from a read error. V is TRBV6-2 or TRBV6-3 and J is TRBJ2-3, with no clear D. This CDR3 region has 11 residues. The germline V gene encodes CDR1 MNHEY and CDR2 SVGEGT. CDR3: CATSEGDTQYF. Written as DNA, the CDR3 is TGTGCCACTTCGGAAGGAGATACGCAATATTTT.

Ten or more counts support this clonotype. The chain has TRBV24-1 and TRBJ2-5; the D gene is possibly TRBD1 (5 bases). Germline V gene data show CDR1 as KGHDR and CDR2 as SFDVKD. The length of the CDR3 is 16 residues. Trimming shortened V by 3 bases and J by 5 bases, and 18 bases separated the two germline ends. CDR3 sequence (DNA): TGTGCCACCAGTGATCCGCGGCAGGGTGTTTCTGAGACCCAGTACTTC. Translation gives CATSDPRQGVSETQYF.

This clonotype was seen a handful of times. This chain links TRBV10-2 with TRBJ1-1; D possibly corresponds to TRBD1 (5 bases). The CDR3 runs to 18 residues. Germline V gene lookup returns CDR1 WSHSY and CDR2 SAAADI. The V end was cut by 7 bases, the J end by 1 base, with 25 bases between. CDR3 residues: CASMEGQVSDHGNTEAFF. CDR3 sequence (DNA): TGCGCCAGCATGGAGGGGCAGGTTTCAGATCATGGGAACACTGAAGCTTTCTTT.

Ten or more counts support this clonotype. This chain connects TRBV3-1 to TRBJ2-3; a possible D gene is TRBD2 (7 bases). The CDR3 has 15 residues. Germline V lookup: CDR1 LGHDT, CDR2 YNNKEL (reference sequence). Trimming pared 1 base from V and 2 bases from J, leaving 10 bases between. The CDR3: CASSQGGGSTDTQYF. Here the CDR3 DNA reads TGTGCCAGCAGCCAAGGGGGGGGCTCCACAGATACGCAGTATTTT.

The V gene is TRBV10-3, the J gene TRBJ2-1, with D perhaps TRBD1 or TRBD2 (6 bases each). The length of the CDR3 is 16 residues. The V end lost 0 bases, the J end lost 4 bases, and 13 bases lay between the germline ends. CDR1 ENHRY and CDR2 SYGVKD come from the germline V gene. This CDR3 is CAISESRGAVYNEQFF. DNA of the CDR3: TGTGCCATCAGTGAGTCGAGGGGGGCGGTTTACAATGAGCAGTTCTTC.

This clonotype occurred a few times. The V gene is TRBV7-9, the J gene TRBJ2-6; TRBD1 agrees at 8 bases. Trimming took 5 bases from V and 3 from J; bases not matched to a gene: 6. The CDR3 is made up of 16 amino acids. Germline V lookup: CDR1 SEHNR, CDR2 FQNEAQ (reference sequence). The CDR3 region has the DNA TGTGCCAGCAGCCCAGGGGGCGCAGGTGGGGCCAACGTCCTGACTTTC. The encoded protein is CASSPGGAGGANVLTF. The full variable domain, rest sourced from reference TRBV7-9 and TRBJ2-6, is DTGVSQNPRHKITKRGQNVTFRCDPISEHNRLYWYRQTLGQGPEFLTYFQNEAQLEKSRLLSDRFSAERPKGSFSTLEIQRTEQGDSAMYLCASSPGGAGGANVLTFGAGSRLTVL.

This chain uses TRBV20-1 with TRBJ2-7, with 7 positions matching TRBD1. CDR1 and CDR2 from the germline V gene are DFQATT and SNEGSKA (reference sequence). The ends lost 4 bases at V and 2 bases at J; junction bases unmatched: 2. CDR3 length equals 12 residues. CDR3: CSAKQGTYEQYF. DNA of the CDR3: TGCAGTGCTAAACAGGGGACCTACGAGCAGTACTTC.

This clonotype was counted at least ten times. The CDR3, as DNA: TGTGCCAGCAGTCGTGGACAGGGATTAGGAGGCTACACCTTC. This encodes CASSRGQGLGGYTF. The J gene is TRBJ1-2, the V gene TRBV7-2; 8 positions match TRBD1. J gave up 8 bases and V 6 bases, and 11 bases lay outside the gene matches. Germline V gives CDR1 SGHTA, CDR2 FQGNSA. There are 14 residues in the CDR3.

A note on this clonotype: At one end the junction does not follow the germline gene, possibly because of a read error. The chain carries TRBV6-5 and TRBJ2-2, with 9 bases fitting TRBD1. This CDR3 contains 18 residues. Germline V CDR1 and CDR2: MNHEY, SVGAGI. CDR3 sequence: CASSALSRDRENTVELFF. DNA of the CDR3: TGTGCCAGCAGTGCACTGAGTAGGGACAGGGAAAACACCGTGGAGCTGTTTTTT.

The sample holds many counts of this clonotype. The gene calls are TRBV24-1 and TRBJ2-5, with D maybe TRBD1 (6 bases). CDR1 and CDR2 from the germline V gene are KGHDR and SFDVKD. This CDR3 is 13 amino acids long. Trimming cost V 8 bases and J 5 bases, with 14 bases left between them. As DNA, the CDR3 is TGTGCCACCAAACCGGCAGGGGCGGAGACCCAGTACTTC. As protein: CATKPAGAETQYF.

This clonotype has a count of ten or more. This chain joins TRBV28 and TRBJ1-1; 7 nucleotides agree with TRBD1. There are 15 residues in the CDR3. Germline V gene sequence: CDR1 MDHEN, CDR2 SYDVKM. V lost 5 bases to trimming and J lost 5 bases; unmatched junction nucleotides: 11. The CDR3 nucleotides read TGTGCCAGCAGTCGGGGCGACAGGGTTGTGACTGAAGCTTTCTTT. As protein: CASSRGDRVVTEAFF.